This TCR beta chain stems from a study of CD8 T cells in ankylosing spondylitis (dated 2017 in TCRdb). Looking at the study overall: The study profiled T cell receptor beta repertoires in healthy donors and ankylosing spondylitis patients to find disease-linked TCR variants. The full study cohort was made up of about two dozen ankylosing spondylitis patients and over 90 healthy donors. Peripheral blood samples were taken, and synovial fluid was additionally collected from ankylosing spondylitis patients.

On the study overall, not on this receptor specifically: Blood from ankylosing spondylitis patients appeared to be characterized by a TCR beta motif made up of under ten highly homologous amino acid variants. The disease-linked clones were reported to be significantly enriched in matched synovial fluid samples from ankylosing spondylitis patients. The disease-linked clones showed a CD8+ phenotype and occurred at relatively low frequencies in peripheral blood. Some motif variants were previously reported in synovial fluid and blood of reactive arthritis patients, suggesting common disease-initiation mechanisms.

CDR1 and CDR2 are drawn from the germline V gene: SGDLS, YYNGEE. V sheds 0 bases and J sheds 7 bases, leaving 10 bases between their ends. Its CDR3 holds 14 amino acids, cysteine through phenylalanine. Solely the CDR3 DNA is kept, with 42 bases framed from the first base. This clonotype was found a few times. It has no known antigen specificity. Base qualities were left out, and no much larger clone turns up one base away. Sequenced using an Illumina HiSeq 2500. Quantitative 5'-RACE with molecular barcodes was the method used to prepare the TCR beta libraries. The study's processing was this. A new computational method based on a probabilistic model of VDJ rearrangement was used to identify disease-linked TCR variants. TCRdb applied fastp at Q25 and MiXCR to the public reads, then kept only in-frame beta chains. Each entry is one CDR3 protein sequence, shown with its most common DNA and genes. The V and J calls and clone size are TCRdb's, not the authors'. This sample lists about 160,000 distinct CDR3 sequences; approximately 20% were detected once. The top ten clonotypes cover over 7.5% of the sample.

The TCR was taken from a male donor with ankylosing spondylitis or in good health (not recorded which). Recombination joined TRBV9 with TRBJ2-2; perhaps TRBD1 is the D gene, with 5 bases matching. Sequencing was carried out using blood, either unsorted or a sorted T cell fraction (not recorded which). In nucleotides, the sequence is TGTGCCAGCAGCGTAGTCAGGGTTGACGGGGAGCTGTTTTTT. Translated, this gives CASSVVRVDGELFF.